This passage covers 16 T cell receptor beta chains from one sample sequenced in a study of T cells in Graves' hyperthyroidism and ophthalmopathy. The CDR3 regions of TCR beta were amplified from RNA transcripts. In the first-round RT-PCR of the TCR CDR3, the HTBI primer set was used. TCRdb redid the calling of the multiplex PCR reads with MiXCR, one entry per CDR3 protein. The profile shows about 580,000 distinct CDR3 sequences, 40% to 55% of them singletons. Sequencing used peripheral blood or thyroid tissue (not recorded which). The receptors here all came from a woman under 30 with Graves' hyperthyroidism.

The chain uses TRBV7-8 and TRBJ2-5; no clear D. The CDR3 is 11 amino acids. V was shortened by 8 bases and J by 1 base, with 5 bases between the two germline ends. In germline, CDR1 is SGHVS, CDR2 FQNEAQ. This CDR3 is CASLVQETQYF. CDR3 sequence (DNA): TGTGCCAGCTTAGTCCAAGAGACCCAGTACTTC.

This clonotype showed up many times. The genes are TRBV10-3 and TRBJ2-6; maybe TRBD1 (6 bases). The CDR3 consists of 14 residues. Germline CDR1 reads ENHRY; CDR2 reads SYGVKD. Between the trimmed V and J ends, which lost 10 bases and 2 bases, there was a span of 12 bases. DNA for the CDR3: TGTGCCACCAGGGGATTTGCTGGGGCCAACGTCCTGACTTTC. Protein: CATRGFAGANVLTF.

This clonotype was seen repeatedly, ten times or more. The chain recombines TRBV12-3 or TRBV12-4 with TRBJ1-5, with D unresolved. The CDR3 has 11 amino acids. V gave up 2 bases and J gave up 6 bases, with 2 bases separating them. The CDR3 coding sequence is TGTGCCAGCAGTTTAAGTCAGCCCCAGCATTTT. As protein: CASSLSQPQHF.

This clonotype was counted ten times or more. In DNA form, the CDR3 reads TGTGCCAGCAGCCAAGAAAGAGTGCATAACTATGGCTACACCTTC. Its translation is CASSQERVHNYGYTF. The chain has TRBV4-2 and TRBJ1-2; D call uncertain. Trimming removed 0 bases at V and 1 base at J, with 9 bases between. The CDR3 totals 15 residues. Per the germline V gene, CDR1 is LGHNA and CDR2 is YNFKEQ.

About this clonotype: The junction shows a germline mismatch at one end, possibly a read error. This chain joins TRBV9 and TRBJ2-6, with D unresolved. Looked up from germline, CDR1 is SGDLS and CDR2 is YYNGEE. The CDR3 consists of 13 residues. CDR3 in amino acids: CASSVAWQNTEAF. The CDR3 region has the DNA TGTGCCAGCAGCGTAGCTTGGCAGAACACTGAAGCTTTC.

The V and J genes are TRBV9 and TRBJ1-2; D might be TRBD1 (5 bases). The CDR3 has 15 amino acids. V dropped 0 bases and J dropped 8 bases, with 17 bases sitting between them. CDR1 is SGDLS and CDR2 is YYNGEE in the germline V gene. This chain's CDR3 is CASSVGWGGIGGYTF. CDR3 bases: TGTGCCAGCAGCGTAGGATGGGGGGGGATTGGAGGCTACACCTTC.

This clonotype has a count of ten or more. The chain combines TRBV20-1 with TRBJ1-2; D not certain. The CDR3 runs 12 residues. V was cut by 6 bases and J by 7 bases, with 15 bases left in between. CDR1 and CDR2 (germline): DFQATT, SNEGSKA (reference sequence). CDR3: CSAQRSPGGYTF. The CDR3 coding sequence is TGCAGTGCGCAACGTAGTCCGGGTGGCTACACCTTC.

In the case of this clonotype: A much larger clonotype is one base distant, so this may be a read error. The V call is TRBV7-8, the J call TRBJ1-2, with TRBD1 matching 12 bases. The CDR3 length is 17 residues. Germline V gives CDR1 SGHVS, CDR2 FQNEAQ. Unmatched junction bases numbered 11, after V lost 6 bases and J lost 3 bases. This chain's CDR3 is CASSLTGTGGGYYGYTF. In nucleotides, the CDR3 is TGTGCCAGCAGTTTAACCGGGACAGGGGGCGGATACTATGGCTACACCTTC.

The chain is built from TRBV12-3 or TRBV12-4 and TRBJ2-7; D call uncertain. The CDR3 consists of 15 residues. V was trimmed by 2 bases and J by 2 bases, leaving 13 bases between them. CDR3: CASSLKAPFTYEQYF. CDR3 nucleotide sequence: TGTGCCAGCAGTTTAAAGGCACCCTTTACCTACGAGCAGTACTTC.

This CDR3 reads CAISEGRAGTEAFF. The CDR3 DNA reads as TGTGCCATCAGTGAAGGGCGGGCAGGGACTGAAGCTTTCTTT. V gene TRBV10-3 combines with J gene TRBJ1-1, with a weak D call TRBD1 (5 bases). The CDR3 length is 14 residues. Germline CDR1 is ENHRY and CDR2 is SYGVKD. V was shortened by 3 bases and J by 5 bases, with 13 bases between the two germline ends.

This clonotype has only a few counts. The chain carries TRBV6-2 or TRBV6-3 and TRBJ2-2; tentatively, D is TRBD1 (6 bases). Germline V CDR1 and CDR2: MNHEY, SVGEGT. The V gene lost 8 bases and the J gene lost 6 bases, with 13 bases spanning the gap. The CDR3 is 13 amino acids. CDR3 in amino acids: CASPGANPGELFF. The CDR3 DNA follows: TGTGCCAGCCCAGGGGCGAATCCCGGGGAGCTGTTTTTT.

A few counts support this clonotype. This chain's CDR3 is CAISESDRGEYF. DNA of the CDR3: TGTGCCATCAGTGAGTCGGACAGGGGCGAGTATTTT. The V call is TRBV10-3, the J call TRBJ2-3; 9 bases fit TRBD1. The J segment lost 13 bases and the V segment lost 0 bases, leaving 2 bases of the junction unmatched. There are 12 residues in the CDR3. Germline CDR1 reads ENHRY; CDR2 reads SYGVKD.

This clonotype was observed once. One base away lies a much larger clone, so this may be a sequencing read error. V and J are TRBV6-1 and TRBJ2-7, with 8 bases lining up with TRBD2. This CDR3 comprises 12 residues. The germline V gene has CDR1 MNHNS and CDR2 SASEGT. V gave up 5 bases and J gave up 7 bases; unmatched junction bases: 4. CDR3 sequence (DNA): TGTGCCAGCAGTCAGATAGCGGGAGAGCAGTACTTC. This codes for CASSQIAGEQYF.

This clonotype is a singleton in its sample. The V call is TRBV29-1, the J call TRBJ1-1; 7 nucleotides align to TRBD1. The trim removed 6 bases at V and 3 bases at J, leaving 7 bases unmatched. Germline CDR1 and CDR2: SQVTM and ANQGSEA. The CDR3 consists of 13 residues. The CDR3 loop reads CSVNRDRDTEAFF. For the CDR3, the DNA is TGCAGCGTAAATCGGGACAGAGACACTGAAGCTTTCTTT. The complete variable domain, with remaining parts taken from reference TRBV29-1 and TRBJ1-1, reads SAVISQKPSRDICQRGTSLTIQCQVDSQVTMMFWYRQQPGQSLTLIATANQGSEATYESGFVIDKFPISRPNLTFSTLTVSNMSPEDSSIYLCSVNRDRDTEAFFGQGTRLTVV.

This clonotype was observed at least ten times. The V call is TRBV12-5, the J call TRBJ2-7; D remains unclear. Germline CDR1 is LGHNT and CDR2 is FRNRAP. The CDR3 length is 11 residues. With 6 bases removed from V and 11 bases from J, the gap between germline ends came to 14 bases. The CDR3 DNA follows: TGTGCTAGTGGGGACCTGGGCCGGGAGTACTTC. It specifies CASGDLGREYF.

Points on this clonotype: One end of the junction is discordant with germline, which a read error may explain. The DNA of the CDR3 is TGCAGTGCTAAGTTGGGGATCTTAGCGTTCTTC. It encodes CSAKLGILAFF. J is TRBJ2-5 and V is TRBV20-1; TRBD2 is a possible D gene (5 bases). The CDR3 loop spans 11 amino acids. CDR1 DFQATT and CDR2 SNEGSKA come from the germline V gene (reference sequence).